Detailed here is one TCR beta chain. The data were taken from a study of blood T cell repertoires in COVID-19. Looking at the study overall: The United States, Italy and Spain were the sources of the acute and convalescent COVID-19 samples. PBMCs, B-cell-depleted T cells, or T cells provided the cDNA or gDNA that made up the material.

Enrolled during active infection, Seattle patients were then followed longitudinally. Germline assignment: CDR1 KGHSH and CDR2 LQKENI. This CDR3 is built from 14 residues. V lost 2 bases and J 6 bases, leaving 13 bases between the germline ends. Methods used by the authors: Reference gene primers were amplified, and this amplification served to estimate nucleated cell counts. Sequencing was performed with immunoSEQ multiplex PCR; in TCRdb, only in-frame clones are kept and a portion is missing. The DNA gave D and trimming, while V, J and clone size come from that table. The sample has a few hundred thousand clones; 90% are singletons.

Sequenced sample: peripheral blood. V and J are TRBV18 and TRBJ1-1; TRBD1 is a possible D gene (5 bases). The sequence was obtained from a woman aged 55 to 70 with COVID-19, enrolled during active disease. In nucleotides, the CDR3 is TGTGCCAGCTCACCATCAGGGCTCCTCGCTGAAGCTTTCTTT. Its protein is CASSPSGLLAEAFF.